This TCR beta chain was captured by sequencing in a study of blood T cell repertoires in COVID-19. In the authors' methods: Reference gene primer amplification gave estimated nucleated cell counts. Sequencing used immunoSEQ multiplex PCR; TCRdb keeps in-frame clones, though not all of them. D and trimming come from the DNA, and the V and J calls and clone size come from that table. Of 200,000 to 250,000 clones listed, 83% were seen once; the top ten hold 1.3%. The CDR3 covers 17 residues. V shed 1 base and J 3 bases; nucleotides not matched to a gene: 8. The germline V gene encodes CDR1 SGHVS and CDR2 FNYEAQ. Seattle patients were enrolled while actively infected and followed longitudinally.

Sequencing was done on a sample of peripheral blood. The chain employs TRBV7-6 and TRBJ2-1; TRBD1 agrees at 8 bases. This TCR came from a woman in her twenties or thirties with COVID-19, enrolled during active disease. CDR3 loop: CASSLDPGTGFYNEQFF. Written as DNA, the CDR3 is TGTGCCAGCAGCTTAGATCCCGGGACAGGTTTCTACAATGAGCAGTTCTTC.